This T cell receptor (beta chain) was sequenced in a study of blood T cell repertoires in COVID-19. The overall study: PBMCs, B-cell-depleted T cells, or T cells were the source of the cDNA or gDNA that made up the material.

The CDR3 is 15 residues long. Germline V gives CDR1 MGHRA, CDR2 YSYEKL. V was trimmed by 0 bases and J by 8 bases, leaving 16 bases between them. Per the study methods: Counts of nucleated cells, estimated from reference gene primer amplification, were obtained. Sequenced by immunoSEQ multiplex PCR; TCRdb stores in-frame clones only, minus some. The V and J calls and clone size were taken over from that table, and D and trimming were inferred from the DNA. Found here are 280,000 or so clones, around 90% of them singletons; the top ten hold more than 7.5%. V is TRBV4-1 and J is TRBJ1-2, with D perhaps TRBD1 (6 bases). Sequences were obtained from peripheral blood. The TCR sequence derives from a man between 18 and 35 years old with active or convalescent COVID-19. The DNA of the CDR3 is TGCGCCAGCAGCCAAGAACCTAACAGGGTTTTGGGCTACACCTTC. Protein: CASSQEPNRVLGYTF.